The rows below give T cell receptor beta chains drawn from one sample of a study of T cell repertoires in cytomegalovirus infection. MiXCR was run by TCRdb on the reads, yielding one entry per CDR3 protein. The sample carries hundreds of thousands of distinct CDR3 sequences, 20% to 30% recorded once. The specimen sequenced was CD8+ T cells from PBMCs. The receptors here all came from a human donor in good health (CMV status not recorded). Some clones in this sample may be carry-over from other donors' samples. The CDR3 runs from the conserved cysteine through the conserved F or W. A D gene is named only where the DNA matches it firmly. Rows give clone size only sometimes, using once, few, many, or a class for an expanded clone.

TGTGCCACCAGCGGGGACGGGGGGATGGATGAGCAGTTCTTC	CATSGDGGMDEQFF	TRBV15	TRBJ2-1	-	TRBD2
TGTGCCAGCTTCAGTGGGGTCTACAATGAGCAGTTCTTC	CASFSGVYNEQFF	TRBV2	TRBJ2-1	-	-
TGTGCCAGCCCCGGGCCTAGCGGGGGGCCCGGGACACATGAGCAGTTCTTC	CASPGPSGGPGTHEQFF	TRBV2	TRBJ2-1	-	TRBD2
TGTGCCAGCAGTTTCTCGGCAGACGAGGCCAAAAACATTCAGTACTTC	CASSFSADEAKNIQYF	TRBV28	TRBJ2-4	few	-
TGTGCCAGCAGTAGCGGACCTACGATCCAAGCTTTCTTT	CASSSGPTIQAFF	TRBV13	TRBJ1-1	-	-
TGTGCCAGCAGCTTAGACCGGACAGCACTTGAAGCTTTCTTT	CASSLDRTALEAFF	TRBV7-2	TRBJ1-1	-	-
TGTGCCAGCACTGGGGGGAGAAACGTAGAGACCCAGTACTTC	CASTGGRNVETQYF	TRBV7-9	TRBJ2-5	few	-
TGTGCCAGCAGCTTCCCGGGGGGCTTTTACAATGAGCAGTTCTTC	CASSFPGGFYNEQFF	TRBV7-8	TRBJ2-1	few	-
TGTGCCAGCAGCCAAGTAACAGGGATGAACACTGAAGCTTTCTTT	CASSQVTGMNTEAFF	TRBV14	TRBJ1-1	few	-
TGCAGTGCTAGAGGACGAGAACAAGAATTCTACGAGCAGTACTTC	CSARGREQEFYEQYF	TRBV20-1	TRBJ2-7	few	-
TGTGCCAGCAGTTTAACGACTAGCGGGGGCCAAGAGACCCAGTACTTC	CASSLTTSGGQETQYF	TRBV27	TRBJ2-5	many	TRBD2
TGTGCCAGTTCTCGGGGACTAGCGGCTTTAGAGACCCAGTACTTC	CASSRGLAALETQYF	TRBV6-2/TRBV6-3	TRBJ2-5	few	TRBD2
TGTGCCAGCAGCCGAGTCCATATTCAGGGGGTGGAGACCCAGTACTTC	CASSRVHIQGVETQYF	TRBV5-5	TRBJ2-5	few	TRBD1
TGTGCCAGTAGTTGGGGACAGACTAACTATGGCTACACCTTC	CASSWGQTNYGYTF	TRBV19	TRBJ1-2	-	TRBD1